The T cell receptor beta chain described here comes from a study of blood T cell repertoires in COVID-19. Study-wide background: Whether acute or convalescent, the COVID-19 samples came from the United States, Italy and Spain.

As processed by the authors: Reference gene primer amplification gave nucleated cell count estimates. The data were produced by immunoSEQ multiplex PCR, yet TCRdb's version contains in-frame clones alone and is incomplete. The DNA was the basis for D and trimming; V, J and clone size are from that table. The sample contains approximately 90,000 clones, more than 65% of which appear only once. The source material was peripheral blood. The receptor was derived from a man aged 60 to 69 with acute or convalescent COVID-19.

CDR3 amino acids: CASSYSSGNQETQYF. The CDR3 DNA is TGTGCCAGCAGTTACTCGAGCGGAAACCAAGAGACCCAGTACTTC. The chain uses TRBV6-6 and TRBJ2-5, with a weak D call TRBD2 (5 bases). CDR1 is MNHNY and CDR2 is SVGAGI in the germline V gene (reference sequence). Trimming cost V 0 bases and J 0 bases, with 8 bases left between them. The CDR3 sequence is 15 residues long.